This T cell receptor beta chain originates from a study of shared clonotypes between healthy human individuals. For the study at large: CD4 naive and CD4 memory each took three plates per donor, while CD8 naive took two and CD8 memory one.

Study-wide results and limits: The researchers took only blood, and tissue repertoires probably look different.

This CDR3 region has 15 residues. Germline CDR1 MNHEY, CDR2 SMNVEV (reference sequence). Trimming took off 0 bases at V and 4 bases at J, with 13 bases between the two ends. Sequencing used immunoSEQ multiplex PCR; TCRdb keeps in-frame clones, though not all of them. The data show about 2 million clones, approximately 94% seen once. Comment on this clone: What it recognizes is unknown.

Terminally differentiated effector memory CD45RA+ cells were excluded from the naive CD8 cells, which were CD45RO-negative and positively selected for CCR7. The rearrangement joins TRBV27 to TRBJ2-7, with D tentatively TRBD1 (7 bases). This TCR derives from a man younger than 35 in good health. The sequenced sample consisted of naive CD8+ T cells sorted from blood. The DNA for the CDR3 is TGTGCCAGCAGTTTATCGGGCCCAGGGGGGTACGAGCAGTACTTC. Translating gives CASSLSGPGGYEQYF.